This T cell receptor beta chain was observed in a study of T cells in tuberculosis. Study details: This South African cohort compared adolescents with or without latent tuberculosis against adults with active tuberculosis. Findings and limits, study-wide: Smaller distances to GMM-specific TCRs suggested their expansion in active tuberculosis.

Some clones are missing from TCRdb's copy, which holds only in-frame ones; the method was immunoSEQ multiplex PCR. Altogether 30,000 or so clones are present, over 95% being singletons, with the ten largest covering under 3%. In regard to this clone: Its cognate antigen is unknown.

Germline V gene data show CDR1 as LNHDA and CDR2 as SQIVND (reference sequence). The CDR3 contains 14 residues. Trimming took 5 bases from V and 5 from J; bases not matched to a gene: 8. Unsorted cryopreserved PBMC were sequenced, averaging approximately 100,000 T cells per clinical donor. Sample: PBMCs. The chain joins TRBV19 to TRBJ1-1, with 7 bases matching TRBD1. This TCR was recovered from a donor aged 10-29 years with latent tuberculosis or without tuberculosis infection. This CDR3 reads CASSQTTGRTEAFF. CDR3 coding DNA: TGTGCCAGTAGTCAGACGACAGGGCGGACTGAAGCTTTCTTT.